This T cell receptor beta chain came from a study of a mutant IDH1 vaccine in newly diagnosed glioma. Regarding the study as a whole: Pseudoprogression appears to have had no connection to changes in top peripheral T cell clonotypes.

About this clone itself: The antigen is unknown.

Indicated time point: week 47, end of study. It was 300 ug of mutant IDH1 20-mer peptide that made up each vaccine dose, given with topical imiquimod. Patients carried new grade 3 or 4 IDH1-mutant astrocytomas lacking nuclear ATRX. The CDR3 extends over 12 amino acids. Germline CDR1 is SEHNR and CDR2 is FQNEAQ (reference sequence). V was pared by 4 bases and J by 4 bases, with 7 bases between. Data came from immunoSEQ multiplex PCR; TCRdb stores just in-frame clones and leaves some out. This table holds approximately 35,000 clones, roughly 90% found once. The specimen was PBMCs, collected from a glioma patient whose treatment included an IDH1 peptide vaccine. The chain joins TRBV7-9 to TRBJ2-5; D unresolved. This clonotype originated in a woman aged 40 to 50 with glioma. The CDR3 reads CASSSSRETQYF. DNA for the CDR3: TGTGCCAGCAGCTCTTCTAGAGAGACCCAGTACTTC.